The 25 T cell receptor beta chains listed next were all sequenced from one sample in a study of blood T cell repertoires in COVID-19. The method was immunoSEQ multiplex PCR; TCRdb's version includes in-frame clones alone and lacks a portion of them. The table shows about 140,000 clones, with about 86% occurring only once. Material: peripheral blood. These receptors originate from a woman aged 60-75 years with acute or convalescent COVID-19.

The rearrangement uses TRBV27 and TRBJ2-1, with TRBD2 matching over 9 bases. Germline V gene data show CDR1 as MNHEY and CDR2 as SMNVEV (reference sequence). V lost 3 bases to trimming and J lost 0 bases; unmatched junction nucleotides: 3. This CDR3 spans 16 amino acids. Written as DNA, the CDR3 is TGTGCCAGCAGTTTCCAGACTAGCGGCTCCTACAATGAGCAGTTCTTC. Translated: CASSFQTSGSYNEQFF.

V is TRBV7-9 and J is TRBJ2-7; D possibly corresponds to TRBD2 (5 bases). This CDR3 has 12 residues. V lost 5 bases, J lost 6 bases, and 11 bases lay in between. Germline loops: CDR1 SEHNR, CDR2 FQNEAQ (reference sequence). CDR3 sequence: CASSLPGFEQYF. The CDR3 DNA reads TGTGCCAGCAGCCTACCGGGGTTCGAGCAGTACTTC.

The rearrangement uses TRBV2 and TRBJ2-7; D remains ambiguous. CDR3 length: 13 residues. Trimming left V 3 bases short and J 2 bases short, with 8 bases between. Germline loops: CDR1 SNHLY, CDR2 FYNNEI. CDR3 loop: CASSDSTTYEQYF. The CDR3, as DNA: TGTGCCAGCAGTGACAGTACCACCTACGAGCAGTACTTC.

This rearrangement joins TRBV19 to TRBJ1-1; 8 bases agree with TRBD1. Trimming cost V 8 bases and J 7 bases; bases outside gene matches: 3. CDR3 size: 11 residues. The V gene's germline CDR1 is LNHDA and CDR2 SQIVND (reference sequence). The CDR3 protein is CASLGQGEAFF. DNA for the CDR3: TGTGCCAGTCTAGGACAGGGTGAAGCTTTCTTT.

This clone was found a few times. V gene TRBV18 combines with J gene TRBJ1-5; TRBD1 might be the D (5 bases). V was shortened by 6 bases and J by 0 bases, with 15 bases between the two germline ends. CDR1 is KGHSH, CDR2 LQKENI, per germline. CDR3 length: 16 amino acids. CDR3 sequence (DNA): TGTGCCAGCTCGCTGGCCGGGGGAGATAGCAATCAGCCCCAGCATTTT. The encoded protein is CASSLAGGDSNQPQHF.

This CDR3 reads CASSSIQGAGQPQHF. The CDR3 DNA follows: TGTGCCAGCAGTTCCATACAGGGGGCCGGTCAGCCCCAGCATTTT. The chain links TRBV27 to TRBJ1-5; 9 nucleotides line up with TRBD1. The CDR3 is 15 residues long. Germline V gene lookup returns CDR1 MNHEY and CDR2 SMNVEV (reference sequence). V shed 4 bases, J shed 6 bases, and the junction held 7 bases outside the gene matches.

The CDR3 protein is CASSIVLTNTGELFF. The DNA for the CDR3 is TGTGCCAGTAGTATTGTCCTAACGAACACCGGGGAGCTGTTTTTT. The chain combines TRBV19 with TRBJ2-2; D unclear. Trimming took 3 bases from V and 0 from J, leaving 8 bases between them. This CDR3 has 15 amino acids. The germline gives CDR1 LNHDA, CDR2 SQIVND (reference sequence).

The chain uses TRBV10-1 and TRBJ1-1; D call uncertain. Germline assignment: CDR1 WNHNN and CDR2 SYGVQD (reference sequence). CDR3 length: 15 residues. V was shortened by 6 bases and J by 8 bases, with 22 bases between the two germline ends. CDR3 loop: CASRISPGRDPEAFF. The CDR3 DNA sequence: TGCGCCAGCAGGATATCCCCGGGGAGAGACCCAGAAGCTTTCTTT.

This chain links TRBV6-5 with TRBJ2-1; 7 bases agree with TRBD1. The V segment lost 6 bases and the J segment 8 bases; nucleotides outside the gene matches: 4. This CDR3 region has 12 residues. In germline, CDR1 is MNHEY, CDR2 SVGAGI. CDR3 sequence reads: CASSYRGHEQFF. CDR3 nucleotide sequence: TGTGCCAGCAGCTACAGGGGCCATGAGCAGTTCTTC.

The chain employs TRBV7-9 and TRBJ1-3; the D gene is possibly TRBD1 (5 bases). The CDR3 has 17 residues. CDR1 is SEHNR and CDR2 is FQNEAQ in the germline V gene (reference sequence). Trimming shortened V by 2 bases and J by 0 bases, and 14 bases separated the two germline ends. CDR3 in DNA: TGTGCCAGCAGCTTATTGGGGACTGAAAGCTCTGGAAACACCATATATTTT. It yields the protein CASSLLGTESSGNTIYF.

The rearrangement links TRBV7-2 to TRBJ2-2, with D possibly TRBD1 on 5 matching bases. This CDR3 spans 16 amino acids. Germline V gene lookup returns CDR1 SGHTA and CDR2 FQGNSA. Deletions cut 1 base from V and 7 bases from J, with 16 bases between. CDR3 sequence (DNA): TGTGCCAGCAGCTTAGTGGGGCAGGGTGGCTACGGGGAGCTGTTTTTT. This translates into CASSLVGQGGYGELFF.

A few counts support this clone. J is TRBJ2-7 and V is TRBV4-1; TRBD2 aligns across 9 bases. Trimming took 4 bases from V and 5 from J; bases not matched to a gene: 6. This CDR3 has 14 amino acids. Germline values: CDR1 MGHRA, CDR2 YSYEKL. The DNA of the CDR3 is TGCGCCAGCAGCCCAGCGGGAGGACCCGACGAGCAGTACTTC. Residues: CASSPAGGPDEQYF.

This clone has a handful of counts. The chain combines TRBV7-2 with TRBJ2-7; 10 bases fit TRBD2. This CDR3 is 15 amino acids long. The germline V gene encodes CDR1 SGHTA and CDR2 FQGNSA. After removal of 5 bases from V and 4 bases from J, the junction contained 8 bases not matched to a gene. The CDR3 coding sequence is TGTGCCAGCAGCCGGGGGGGACTAGCGCAATACGAGCAGTACTTC. Its translation is CASSRGGLAQYEQYF.

This clone was detected once. The rearrangement joins TRBV15 to TRBJ2-7; tentative D call: TRBD2 (6 bases). CDR1 is LNHNV, CDR2 YYDKDF, per germline (reference sequence). V was trimmed by 5 bases and J by 3 bases, leaving 14 bases between them. The CDR3 extends over 14 amino acids. In DNA, the CDR3 is TGTGCCACCAGCCCCGGGGGAGTGGACTACGAGCAGTACTTC. Amino acids: CATSPGGVDYEQYF.

The chain employs TRBV7-9 and TRBJ2-5; 11 bases line up with TRBD2. The V segment lost 10 bases and the J segment 5 bases; nucleotides outside the gene matches: 9. Germline loops: CDR1 SEHNR, CDR2 FQNEAQ (reference sequence). CDR3 length: 14 residues. CDR3 amino acids: CAMSGASGRETQYF. The CDR3 DNA follows: TGTGCCATGAGTGGGGCTAGCGGGAGGGAGACCCAGTACTTC.

V is TRBV11-2 and J is TRBJ2-2; 7 nucleotides align to TRBD2. The CDR3 spans 14 residues. After removal of 3 bases from V and 7 bases from J, the junction contained 5 bases not matched to a gene. The germline V gene encodes CDR1 SGHAT and CDR2 FQNNGV. Here the CDR3 DNA reads TGTGCCAGCAGCTTCCCCAGGGAGGGCGGGGAGCTGTTTTTT. It translates to CASSFPREGGELFF.

This clone came up a few times. The chain combines TRBV29-1 with TRBJ2-5; tentative D call: TRBD2 (5 bases). CDR1 and CDR2 (germline): SQVTM, ANQGSEA. The CDR3 is 11 amino acids. The CDR3 reads CGWAREETQYF. The CDR3 nucleotides read TGCGGGTGGGCGAGGGAAGAGACCCAGTACTTC.

This chain connects TRBV19 to TRBJ1-2, with D maybe TRBD1 (6 bases). The CDR3 loop spans 12 amino acids. Germline assignment: CDR1 LNHDA and CDR2 SQIVND (reference sequence). With 5 bases removed from V and 14 bases from J, the gap between germline ends came to 18 bases. The CDR3 reads CASSSQTGPQTF. The CDR3 DNA is TGTGCCAGTAGTTCACAGACAGGCCCCCAGACCTTC.

The chain links TRBV3-1 (or the pseudogene TRBV3-2) to TRBJ1-5, with a weak D call TRBD1 (5 bases). V was pared by 2 bases and J by 4 bases, with 6 bases between. Looked up from germline, CDR1 is LGHDT and CDR2 is YNNKEL (reference sequence). The CDR3 is 13 amino acids. The CDR3 loop is CASSQTGNQPQHF. In DNA form, the CDR3 reads TGTGCCAGCAGCCAAACAGGAAATCAGCCCCAGCATTTT.

The rearrangement links TRBV29-1 to TRBJ2-5; D perhaps matches TRBD1 (6 bases). The V end was cut by 4 bases, the J end by 1 base, with 13 bases between. This CDR3 region has 14 residues. Germline V gene sequence: CDR1 SQVTM, CDR2 ANQGSEA. Here the CDR3 DNA reads TGCAGCGTTGGGGCAGGGGCTATCCAAGAGACCCAGTACTTC. Translating gives CSVGAGAIQETQYF.

The gene calls are TRBV5-1 and TRBJ2-2, with D possibly matching TRBD1 (6 bases). Trimming took 1 base from V and 2 from J, leaving 9 bases between them. Per the germline V gene, CDR1 is SGHRS and CDR2 is YFSETQ. The CDR3 consists of 15 residues. The CDR3 sequence: CASSLTGLNTGELFF. In DNA form, the CDR3 reads TGCGCCAGCAGCTTGACAGGGCTAAACACCGGGGAGCTGTTTTTT.

V and J are TRBV5-1 and TRBJ1-4; D gene uncertain. The germline gives CDR1 SGHRS, CDR2 YFSETQ. CDR3 length: 16 residues. Trimming left V 2 bases short and J 8 bases short, with 19 bases between. The CDR3, as DNA: TGCGCCAGCAGCTTTTGGGCACCGGGAAATCGAGAAAAACTGTTTTTT. Protein: CASSFWAPGNREKLFF.

This chain links TRBV30 with TRBJ1-2; a weak D match, TRBD1 (5 bases). This CDR3 has 13 amino acids. Germline lookup yields CDR1 GTSNPN and CDR2 SVGIG (reference sequence). V was cut by 4 bases and J by 7 bases, with 16 bases left in between. CDR3 in amino acids: CAWNLGREFGYTF. CDR3 coding DNA: TGTGCCTGGAATCTCGGCAGGGAATTTGGCTACACCTTC.

This clone was found a few times. The V gene is TRBV2, the J gene TRBJ1-2, with TRBD1 identical over 7 bases. The CDR3 consists of 16 residues. Germline loops: CDR1 SNHLY, CDR2 FYNNEI. V shed 0 bases, J shed 6 bases, and the junction held 10 bases outside the gene matches. The CDR3 here is CASSEASDRASNGYTF. CDR3 bases: TGTGCCAGCAGTGAAGCCTCAGACAGGGCCAGTAATGGCTACACCTTC.

This clone is a singleton in its sample. The chain joins TRBV7-2 to TRBJ2-5, with TRBD2 identical over 7 bases. V shed 3 bases and J 5 bases; nucleotides not matched to a gene: 18. This CDR3 is built from 18 residues. Germline CDR1 and CDR2: SGHTA and FQGNSA. The DNA for the CDR3 is TGTGCCAGCAGCTTCGGCCTAGCGGTCAAGGGACCGTCGGAGACCCAGTACTTC. Residues: CASSFGLAVKGPSETQYF.